The clone carrying this TCR beta chain has just a few counts. What it binds is unknown. This record belongs to a study of beta chain features in type 1 diabetes. Overall study results and limits: TCRB CDR3s were moderately but significantly shorter in Type 1 diabetes patients in all four CD4+ subsets. Patients with type 1 diabetes showed fewer VDJ junction insertions and more deletions.

cDNA synthesis used the whole RNA isolate, giving expressed TCRB sequences. Profiled with immunoSEQ multiplex PCR; TCRdb holds only in-frame clones, not every one. The sample lists 250,000 to 350,000 clones, roughly an eighth occurring once. Germline lookup yields CDR1 SGHRS and CDR2 YFSETQ. The germline V and J ends were trimmed by 6 bases and 1 base, with 11 bases remaining between them. The CDR3 covers 14 residues. Sequenced sample: naive CD4+ T cells from blood. J is TRBJ2-1 and V is TRBV5-1; maybe TRBD2 (6 bases). The source is a man younger than 40 with type 1 diabetes. CDR3 in amino acids: CASTSGRSYNEQFF. In DNA, the CDR3 is TGCGCCAGCACTAGTGGGAGGTCCTACAATGAGCAGTTCTTC. Drawing the rest from reference TRBV5-1 and TRBJ2-1, the complete variable domain is KAGVTQTPRYLIKTRGQQVTLSCSPISGHRSVSWYQQTPGQGLQFLFEYFSETQRNKGNFPGRFSGRQFSNSRSEMNVSTLELGDSALYLCASTSGRSYNEQFFGPGTRLTVL.